Listed here are 9 T cell receptor beta chains from one sample, sequenced in a study of cytomegalovirus exposure and HLA in healthy donors. PCR involved 60 Vbeta and 13 Jbeta primers. The table came from immunoSEQ multiplex PCR; TCRdb's copy has only in-frame clones and leaves some out. The table lists 190,000 or so clones, with roughly 0.74% in the top ten. The sequencing sample was made of PBMCs. These receptor sequences come from a boy aged 5-17 years in good health and CMV-seronegative.

The V gene is TRBV2, the J gene TRBJ1-1; perhaps TRBD1 as D (5 bases). Germline assignment: CDR1 SNHLY and CDR2 FYNNEI. The CDR3 is made up of 12 amino acids. V gave up 3 bases and J gave up 10 bases, with 12 bases separating them. The CDR3 nucleotides are TGTGCCAGCAGTGAGGCAGGGCAGGGAGCTTTCTTT. This encodes CASSEAGQGAFF.

This sequence joins TRBV14 and TRBJ1-1, with TRBD1 identical over 7 bases. The CDR3 length is 13 residues. CDR1 and CDR2 (germline): SGHDN, FVKESK. Trimming took 3 bases from V and 7 from J; bases not matched to a gene: 5. The DNA for the CDR3 is TGTGCCAGCAGCCATATCCGGGACAGTGAAGCTTTCTTT. Its translation is CASSHIRDSEAFF.

The chain couples TRBV18 to TRBJ1-1; TRBD1 might be the D (6 bases). The CDR3 contains 16 residues. Germline CDR1 is KGHSH and CDR2 is LQKENI. The germline V and J ends were trimmed by 2 bases and 3 bases, with 16 bases remaining between them. CDR3 sequence reads: CASSPGTLRWDTEAFF. The CDR3 nucleotides read TGTGCCAGCTCACCAGGGACACTCCGGTGGGACACTGAAGCTTTCTTT.

The chain is built from TRBV18 and TRBJ1-4, with 9 bases fitting TRBD1. The CDR3 runs to 15 residues. Germline CDR1 and CDR2: KGHSH and LQKENI. V dropped 1 base and J dropped 7; count of bases not matched to a gene: 4. CDR3 in amino acids: CASSPQGQGGEKLFF. CDR3 coding DNA: TGTGCCAGCTCACCACAGGGACAGGGAGGTGAAAAACTGTTTTTT.

The chain recombines TRBV5-1 with TRBJ2-7, with D perhaps matching TRBD2 (6 bases). Germline V lookup: CDR1 SGHRS, CDR2 YFSETQ. The CDR3 spans 13 residues. Trimming removed 0 bases from V and 6 bases from J, with 10 bases in between. CDR3 sequence reads: CASSLVLGGEQYF. In DNA form, the CDR3 reads TGCGCCAGCAGCTTGGTTCTGGGGGGCGAGCAGTACTTC.

This rearrangement joins TRBV28 to TRBJ2-7; a weak D match, TRBD2 (5 bases). Deletions cut 6 bases from V and 5 bases from J, with 5 bases between. Germline loops: CDR1 MDHEN, CDR2 SYDVKM. The CDR3 extends over 10 amino acids. The CDR3 is CASSGDEQYF. The CDR3 region has the DNA TGTGCCAGCAGCGGGGACGAGCAGTACTTC.

With respect to this clone: Additional DNA sequences in this sample encode the identical CDR3. This chain links TRBV7-3 with TRBJ2-2; D not resolved. CDR3 size: 13 residues. V was trimmed by 3 bases and J by 5 bases, leaving 7 bases between them. The germline gives CDR1 SGHTA, CDR2 FQGTGA. The CDR3 DNA reads as TGTGCCAGCAGCTTGGCGCGGACCGGGGAGCTGTTTTTT. Protein sequence: CASSLARTGELFF.

The gene calls are TRBV4-1 and TRBJ2-1, with a possible D match to TRBD1 (6 bases). V shed 5 bases and J shed 12 bases, with 20 bases lying between them. The length of the CDR3 is 14 residues. Germline V gives CDR1 MGHRA, CDR2 YSYEKL. Here the CDR3 DNA reads TGCGCCAGCAGCGAGGCAGGGGCCGGCCGTGGGCAGTTCTTC. Residues: CASSEAGAGRGQFF.

J is TRBJ1-4 and V is TRBV10-1; weak D call: TRBD1 (6 bases). Germline CDR1 is WNHNN and CDR2 is SYGVQD (reference sequence). The CDR3 consists of 13 residues. V shed 10 bases and J shed 3 bases, with 12 bases lying between them. The CDR3 here is CAISDRPNEKLFF. CDR3 DNA: TGCGCCATCTCAGACAGGCCTAATGAAAAACTGTTTTTT.